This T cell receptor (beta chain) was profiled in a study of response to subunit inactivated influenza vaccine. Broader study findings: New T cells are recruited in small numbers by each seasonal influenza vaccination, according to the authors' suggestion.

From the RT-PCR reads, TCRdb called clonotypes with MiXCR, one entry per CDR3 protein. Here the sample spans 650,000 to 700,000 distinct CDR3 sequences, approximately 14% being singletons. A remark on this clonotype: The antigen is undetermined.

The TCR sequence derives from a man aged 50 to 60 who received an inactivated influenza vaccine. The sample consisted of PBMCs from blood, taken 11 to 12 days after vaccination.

CDR3 in DNA: TGTGCCAGCAGCCAGAGGATGGACCGGAACACTGAAGCTTTCTTT. Its translation: CASSQRMDRNTEAFF. The rearrangement joins TRBV3-1 to TRBJ1-1; D is unresolved. CDR3 length equals 15 residues. Per germline, CDR1 LGHDT and CDR2 YNNKEL (reference sequence). The ends were cut back, 3 bases at V and 1 base at J, with 12 bases in the middle.